Listed below are T cell receptor beta chains from one sample, sequenced in a study of shared clonotypes between healthy human individuals. Only in-frame clones appear in the TCRdb table, and some are missing; sequencing was by immunoSEQ multiplex PCR. The data show approximately 600,000 clones, approximately 95% seen once. The specimen sequenced was naive CD8+ T cells sorted from blood. The source is a woman aged 25 to 39 in good health. Each CDR3 is given with its conserved first and last residue. Each record gives: V gene, clone size, D gene, J gene, CDR3 protein, CDR3 DNA. D genes are given only for firm matches. A row's size may be missing; if present it is once, few, many or a size class.

v_call: TRBV6-6; clone_size: once; d_call: TRBD1; j_call: TRBJ2-7; cdr3_aa: CASRSTEQGASYEQYF; cdr3_nt: TGTGCCAGCAGATCGACCGAACAGGGGGCCTCCTACGAGCAGTACTTC
v_call: TRBV29-1; clone_size: NA; d_call: TRBD2; j_call: TRBJ2-1; cdr3_aa: CSVGGTSGSSYNEQFF; cdr3_nt: TGCAGCGTTGGGGGGACTAGCGGGAGCTCCTACAATGAGCAGTTCTTC
v_call: TRBV4-1; clone_size: NA; d_call: NA; j_call: TRBJ1-1; cdr3_aa: CASSQLYSGSGYTEAFF; cdr3_nt: TGCGCCAGCAGCCAACTATATTCAGGGTCCGGATACACTGAAGCTTTCTTT
v_call: TRBV7-9; clone_size: NA; d_call: TRBD1; j_call: TRBJ1-2; cdr3_aa: CASLGTANYGYTF; cdr3_nt: TGTGCCAGCCTAGGGACAGCTAACTATGGCTACACCTTC
v_call: TRBV5-1; clone_size: once; d_call: NA; j_call: TRBJ2-3; cdr3_aa: CASSWERDTDTQYF; cdr3_nt: TGCGCCAGCAGCTGGGAGAGGGACACAGATACGCAGTATTTT
v_call: TRBV28; clone_size: once; d_call: TRBD2; j_call: TRBJ2-7; cdr3_aa: CASSLRWREGSYEQYF; cdr3_nt: TGTGCCAGCAGTTTAAGATGGCGGGAGGGATCCTACGAGCAGTACTTC
v_call: TRBV5-6; clone_size: NA; d_call: TRBD1; j_call: TRBJ1-2; cdr3_aa: CASSLVQGAGYGYTF; cdr3_nt: TGTGCCAGCAGCTTGGTACAGGGGGCCGGCTATGGCTACACCTTC
v_call: TRBV5-1; clone_size: NA; d_call: TRBD1; j_call: TRBJ1-1; cdr3_aa: CASSQADRGATEAFF; cdr3_nt: TGCGCCAGCAGCCAAGCAGACAGGGGGGCCACTGAAGCTTTCTTT
v_call: TRBV28; clone_size: once; d_call: NA; j_call: TRBJ1-1; cdr3_aa: CASTPLLMNTEAFF; cdr3_nt: TGTGCCAGCACTCCATTGCTGATGAACACTGAAGCTTTCTTT
v_call: TRBV5-4; clone_size: NA; d_call: NA; j_call: TRBJ2-7; cdr3_aa: CASSLDGQTSYEQYF; cdr3_nt: TGTGCCAGCAGCTTGGACGGACAAACCTCCTACGAGCAGTACTTC
v_call: TRBV7-9; clone_size: NA; d_call: NA; j_call: TRBJ1-2; cdr3_aa: CASSQDTWGYTF; cdr3_nt: TGTGCCAGCAGCCAGGACACGTGGGGCTACACCTTC
v_call: TRBV11-2; clone_size: NA; d_call: TRBD2; j_call: TRBJ2-7; cdr3_aa: CASSLGPSGRAYEQYF; cdr3_nt: TGTGCCAGCAGCTTAGGACCTAGCGGGAGGGCCTACGAGCAGTACTTC
v_call: TRBV19; clone_size: NA; d_call: TRBD2; j_call: TRBJ2-1; cdr3_aa: CASSPLAEFPYNEQFF; cdr3_nt: TGTGCCAGTAGCCCACTAGCGGAATTCCCTTACAATGAGCAGTTCTTC
v_call: TRBV4-1; clone_size: once; d_call: NA; j_call: TRBJ1-1; cdr3_aa: CASSQGRYMNTEAFF; cdr3_nt: TGCGCCAGCAGCCAGGGTCGATACATGAACACTGAAGCTTTCTTT
v_call: TRBV2; clone_size: NA; d_call: NA; j_call: TRBJ1-2; cdr3_aa: CASSYPGTALYGYTF; cdr3_nt: TGTGCCAGCAGCTACCCGGGAACGGCCCTGTATGGCTACACCTTC
v_call: TRBV7-2; clone_size: NA; d_call: NA; j_call: TRBJ2-1; cdr3_aa: CASSQNPPGPTDNEQFF; cdr3_nt: TGTGCCAGCAGCCAAAATCCCCCGGGACCCACCGACAATGAGCAGTTCTTC
v_call: TRBV27; clone_size: NA; d_call: TRBD2; j_call: TRBJ2-1; cdr3_aa: CASSSPPGGRYNEQFF; cdr3_nt: TGTGCCAGCAGTTCCCCACCGGGGGGTCGGTACAATGAGCAGTTCTTC
v_call: TRBV7-9; clone_size: NA; d_call: NA; j_call: TRBJ1-2; cdr3_aa: CASSPRNRVGGGYTF; cdr3_nt: TGTGCCAGCAGCCCTAGGAACAGGGTCGGGGGCGGCTACACCTTC
v_call: TRBV28; clone_size: NA; d_call: NA; j_call: TRBJ1-1; cdr3_aa: CASSLSGGTEAFF; cdr3_nt: TGTGCCAGCAGTTTGTCGGGGGGCACTGAAGCTTTCTTT
v_call: TRBV6-6; clone_size: NA; d_call: TRBD2; j_call: TRBJ2-5; cdr3_aa: CASIQSGGVRETQYF; cdr3_nt: TGTGCCAGCATCCAGAGTGGGGGGGTACGAGAGACCCAGTACTTC
v_call: TRBV7-9; clone_size: NA; d_call: TRBD1; j_call: TRBJ2-6; cdr3_aa: CASTTGGPSGANVLTF; cdr3_nt: TGTGCCAGCACCACAGGGGGCCCCTCTGGGGCCAACGTCCTGACTTTC
v_call: TRBV10-2; clone_size: NA; d_call: NA; j_call: TRBJ1-2; cdr3_aa: CASSDLRESGYTF; cdr3_nt: TGCGCCAGCAGTGACCTCAGGGAATCTGGCTACACCTTC
v_call: TRBV7-6; clone_size: NA; d_call: NA; j_call: TRBJ2-2; cdr3_aa: CASTNPSTPPGELFF; cdr3_nt: TGTGCCAGCACCAACCCTAGTACTCCGCCCGGGGAGCTGTTTTTT
v_call: TRBV18; clone_size: NA; d_call: TRBD1; j_call: TRBJ2-6; cdr3_aa: CASPTGQLQAGANVLTF; cdr3_nt: TGTGCCAGCCCCACGGGACAGCTTCAAGCTGGGGCCAACGTCCTGACTTTC
v_call: TRBV7-9; clone_size: once; d_call: NA; j_call: TRBJ2-7; cdr3_aa: CASLYGGSDEQYF; cdr3_nt: TGTGCCAGCCTTTACGGGGGATCCGACGAGCAGTACTTC
v_call: TRBV6-5; clone_size: NA; d_call: NA; j_call: TRBJ2-7; cdr3_aa: CASGEGEQYF; cdr3_nt: TGTGCCAGCGGCGAAGGGGAGCAGTACTTC
v_call: TRBV6-1; clone_size: NA; d_call: NA; j_call: TRBJ2-1; cdr3_aa: CASKSLGLSMNEQFF; cdr3_nt: TGTGCCAGCAAGTCCCTGGGACTCTCGATGAATGAGCAGTTCTTC
v_call: TRBV4-1; clone_size: NA; d_call: NA; j_call: TRBJ2-1; cdr3_aa: CASSQDIGAGEQFF; cdr3_nt: TGCGCCAGCAGCCAAGATATAGGGGCGGGTGAGCAGTTCTTC
v_call: TRBV20-1; clone_size: once; d_call: NA; j_call: TRBJ2-7; cdr3_aa: CSARAYFEQYF; cdr3_nt: TGCAGTGCTAGAGCCTACTTCGAGCAGTACTTC
v_call: TRBV11-2; clone_size: NA; d_call: TRBD2; j_call: TRBJ2-7; cdr3_aa: CASSLFSIRREAYEQYF; cdr3_nt: TGTGCCAGCAGCTTATTTTCTATAAGGCGGGAGGCCTACGAGCAGTACTTC
v_call: TRBV20-1; clone_size: NA; d_call: NA; j_call: TRBJ2-7; cdr3_aa: CSARDRGEQYF; cdr3_nt: TGCAGTGCTAGGGATAGAGGAGAGCAGTACTTC
v_call: TRBV13; clone_size: NA; d_call: NA; j_call: TRBJ2-4; cdr3_aa: CASSRESKNIQYF; cdr3_nt: TGTGCCAGCAGCCGGGAGAGCAAAAACATTCAGTACTTC
v_call: TRBV27; clone_size: few; d_call: TRBD2; j_call: TRBJ2-7; cdr3_aa: CASSLLAGGPTEQYF; cdr3_nt: TGTGCCAGCAGTTTACTAGCGGGAGGGCCGACCGAGCAGTACTTC
v_call: TRBV28; clone_size: NA; d_call: NA; j_call: TRBJ2-7; cdr3_aa: CASSSAVGLAVEQYF; cdr3_nt: TGTGCCAGCAGTTCGGCCGTTGGACTGGCGGTCGAGCAGTACTTC
v_call: TRBV9; clone_size: NA; d_call: TRBD1; j_call: TRBJ1-4; cdr3_aa: CASSVGDSNEKLFF; cdr3_nt: TGTGCCAGCAGCGTAGGGGACAGTAATGAAAAACTGTTTTTT
v_call: TRBV19; clone_size: NA; d_call: TRBD2; j_call: TRBJ2-7; cdr3_aa: CASSFGTSGSDEQYF; cdr3_nt: TGTGCCAGTAGTTTCGGGACTAGCGGGTCGGACGAGCAGTACTTC
v_call: TRBV27; clone_size: NA; d_call: TRBD1; j_call: TRBJ2-7; cdr3_aa: CASSTHPGTGYYEQYF; cdr3_nt: TGTGCCAGCAGTACTCACCCCGGGACAGGGTATTACGAGCAGTACTTC
v_call: TRBV15; clone_size: NA; d_call: NA; j_call: TRBJ2-7; cdr3_aa: CATSGGNTGFSEQYF; cdr3_nt: TGTGCCACCAGCGGAGGTAACACAGGGTTTTCCGAGCAGTACTTC
v_call: TRBV21-1; clone_size: NA; d_call: NA; j_call: TRBJ2-6; cdr3_aa: CASSTPVRQGRSGANVLTF; cdr3_nt: TGTGCCAGCAGCACCCCTGTGAGACAGGGGAGGTCTGGGGCCAACGTCCTGACTTTC
v_call: TRBV9; clone_size: NA; d_call: NA; j_call: TRBJ1-2; cdr3_aa: CASSGHPGANYGYTF; cdr3_nt: TGTGCCAGCAGCGGCCATCCAGGGGCCAACTATGGCTACACCTTC
v_call: TRBV2; clone_size: NA; d_call: NA; j_call: TRBJ1-5; cdr3_aa: CASSWDPYSNQPQHF; cdr3_nt: TGTGCCAGCAGTTGGGACCCGTATAGCAATCAGCCCCAGCATTTT
v_call: TRBV28; clone_size: NA; d_call: TRBD2; j_call: TRBJ2-6; cdr3_aa: CASSRRGGPGANVLTF; cdr3_nt: TGTGCCAGCAGCCGACGGGGGGGTCCCGGGGCCAACGTCCTGACTTTC
v_call: TRBV14; clone_size: NA; d_call: NA; j_call: TRBJ2-7; cdr3_aa: CASSGGWNFYEQYF; cdr3_nt: TGTGCCAGCAGCGGAGGCTGGAATTTCTACGAGCAGTACTTC
v_call: TRBV7-2; clone_size: NA; d_call: TRBD2; j_call: TRBJ2-4; cdr3_aa: CASSLAGGNKNIQYF; cdr3_nt: TGTGCCAGCAGCTTAGCGGGAGGGAACAAAAACATTCAGTACTTC
v_call: TRBV27; clone_size: NA; d_call: NA; j_call: TRBJ2-7; cdr3_aa: CASSSRVALNSYEQYF; cdr3_nt: TGTGCCAGCAGTTCGCGGGTGGCCCTAAACTCCTACGAGCAGTACTTC
v_call: TRBV14; clone_size: NA; d_call: NA; j_call: TRBJ2-1; cdr3_aa: CASSQSGEEQFF; cdr3_nt: TGTGCCAGCAGCCAGAGCGGTGAGGAGCAGTTCTTC
v_call: TRBV5-1; clone_size: once; d_call: TRBD1; j_call: TRBJ2-7; cdr3_aa: CASSLTGGTIEQYF; cdr3_nt: TGCGCCAGCAGTTTGACAGGGGGTACGATCGAGCAGTACTTC
v_call: TRBV7-9; clone_size: NA; d_call: TRBD1; j_call: TRBJ2-7; cdr3_aa: CASSLVGQGSEQYF; cdr3_nt: TGTGCCAGCAGCTTGGTGGGACAGGGATCCGAGCAGTACTTC
v_call: TRBV9; clone_size: NA; d_call: NA; j_call: TRBJ2-7; cdr3_aa: CASSVDLASYEQYF; cdr3_nt: TGTGCCAGCAGCGTAGATCTAGCCTCCTACGAGCAGTACTTC
v_call: TRBV5-6; clone_size: NA; d_call: NA; j_call: TRBJ2-7; cdr3_aa: CASSLELAGDREQYF; cdr3_nt: TGTGCCAGCAGCTTGGAACTAGCCGGGGATCGGGAGCAGTACTTC
v_call: TRBV27; clone_size: NA; d_call: NA; j_call: TRBJ2-2; cdr3_aa: CASSLLATNTGELFF; cdr3_nt: TGTGCCAGCAGTCTACTAGCCACGAACACCGGGGAGCTGTTTTTT
v_call: TRBV7-9; clone_size: NA; d_call: NA; j_call: TRBJ2-7; cdr3_aa: CASSLARESYEQYF; cdr3_nt: TGTGCCAGCAGCTTAGCCAGGGAATCCTACGAGCAGTACTTC
v_call: TRBV13; clone_size: NA; d_call: NA; j_call: TRBJ2-7; cdr3_aa: CASSSGLDTYEQYF; cdr3_nt: TGTGCCAGCAGCTCAGGACTGGATACCTACGAGCAGTACTTC
v_call: TRBV11-2; clone_size: NA; d_call: TRBD2; j_call: TRBJ2-1; cdr3_aa: CASSLESSGSVYNEQFF; cdr3_nt: TGTGCCAGCAGCTTAGAGTCGAGCGGGAGTGTTTACAATGAGCAGTTCTTC
v_call: TRBV28; clone_size: NA; d_call: TRBD2; j_call: TRBJ2-7; cdr3_aa: CASSGGTSAFSYEQYF; cdr3_nt: TGTGCCAGCAGTGGCGGGACTAGCGCTTTCTCCTACGAGCAGTACTTC
v_call: TRBV5-6; clone_size: once; d_call: NA; j_call: TRBJ1-3; cdr3_aa: CASSLGRSGNTIYF; cdr3_nt: TGTGCCAGCAGCTTGGGGCGATCTGGAAACACCATATATTTT
v_call: TRBV7-8; clone_size: NA; d_call: TRBD1; j_call: TRBJ2-5; cdr3_aa: CASSPGTEQETQYF; cdr3_nt: TGTGCCAGCAGCCCTGGGACAGAACAAGAGACCCAGTACTTC
v_call: TRBV5-6; clone_size: NA; d_call: NA; j_call: TRBJ1-4; cdr3_aa: CASSLRPEKLFF; cdr3_nt: TGTGCCAGCAGCTTGAGGCCGGAAAAACTGTTTTTT